These 26 T cell receptor beta chains share one sample of origin, sequenced in a study of T cells in Graves' hyperthyroidism and ophthalmopathy. Amplified regions were TCR beta CDR3 sequences from RNA transcripts. In the first-round RT-PCR of the TCR CDR3, the HTBI primer set was used. TCRdb called the multiplex PCR reads again in MiXCR, with one record for every CDR3 protein. The table records 650,000 to 850,000 distinct CDR3 sequences, around 19% of them present only once. Material: blood. The receptor source for this set is a woman in her fifties or sixties with Graves' hyperthyroidism that later progressed to Graves' ophthalmopathy.

This chain connects TRBV25-1 to TRBJ1-1; D gene uncertain. The CDR3 spans 11 residues. Germline V lookup: CDR1 MGHDK, CDR2 SYGVNS. V gave up 8 bases and J gave up 5 bases, with 9 bases separating them. For the CDR3, the DNA is TGTGCCAGCGAGGGAGGGACTGAAGCTTTCTTT. Amino acid sequence: CASEGGTEAFF.

In regard to this clonotype: Mismatch with germline at one junction end may stem from a read error. The chain joins TRBV5-1 to TRBJ2-7; 7 nucleotides line up with TRBD2. The germline CDR1 and CDR2 sequences are SGHRS and YFSETQ. The CDR3 is made up of 15 amino acids. CDR3 residues: CASSVAASGPWEQYF. Here the CDR3 DNA reads TGTGCCAGCAGCGTAGCGGCTAGCGGCCCCTGGGAGCAGTACTTC.

This clonotype was recorded many times. The genes are TRBV20-1 and TRBJ2-5; D possibly matches TRBD1 or TRBD2 (6 bases each). The CDR3 loop spans 17 amino acids. Trimming took off 3 bases at V and 1 base at J, with 21 bases between the two ends. Germline-derived CDR1 and CDR2 are DFQATT and SNEGSKA (reference sequence). The CDR3 reads CSASRAGTRGRQETQYF. CDR3 coding DNA: TGCAGTGCTAGTCGGGCCGGCACCCGGGGGCGCCAAGAGACCCAGTACTTC.

Many counts were recorded for this clonotype. The rearrangement uses TRBV6-2 or TRBV6-3 and TRBJ1-6; 9 positions agree with TRBD1. CDR3 length: 16 residues. CDR1 is MNHEY, CDR2 SVGEGT, per germline. The trim removed 2 bases at V and 9 bases at J, leaving 8 bases unmatched. The chain's CDR3 is CASSYPATGGVSPLHF. In DNA form, the CDR3 reads TGTGCCAGCAGTTACCCCGCGACAGGGGGTGTTTCACCCCTCCACTTT.

This clonotype was recorded at least ten times. This chain connects TRBV6-5 to TRBJ1-1; D is uncertain. V was trimmed by 0 bases and J by 0 bases, leaving 8 bases between them. This CDR3 comprises 15 residues. In germline, CDR1 is MNHEY, CDR2 SVGAGI. The CDR3 DNA follows: TGTGCCAGCAGTTACTCGAACAGATTGAACACTGAAGCTTTCTTT. This encodes CASSYSNRLNTEAFF.

The chain carries TRBV27 and TRBJ2-1, with 7 bases identical to TRBD2. This CDR3 is built from 16 residues. Germline CDR1 reads MNHEY; CDR2 reads SMNVEV (reference sequence). Trimming at V came to 4 bases and at J to 4 bases, leaving 10 bases not matched to a gene. The CDR3 DNA reads as TGTGCCAGCAGTTCCCTCCCCAGCGGGGCTTACAATGAGCAGTTCTTC. Translation gives CASSSLPSGAYNEQFF.

The gene calls are TRBV12-5 and TRBJ1-2, with D possibly TRBD1 on 5 matching bases. The CDR3 loop spans 17 amino acids. Trimming pared 2 bases from V and 5 bases from J, leaving 21 bases between. Germline CDR1 and CDR2: LGHNT and FRNRAP. The CDR3 DNA sequence: TGTGCTAGTGGTTTGCCCCCGGGAGGGGCCTCCACTTATGGCTACACCTTC. Amino acids: CASGLPPGGASTYGYTF.

This clonotype was counted a few times. CDR3 nucleotide sequence: TGTGCCAGTAAGACAGGTACCCATTATAGCAATCAGCCCCAGCATTTT. This encodes CASKTGTHYSNQPQHF. This chain uses TRBV19 with TRBJ1-5; D might be TRBD1 (6 bases). V was cut by 7 bases and J by 0 bases, with 16 bases left in between. The CDR3 sequence is 16 residues long. From germline, CDR1 is LNHDA and CDR2 SQIVND (reference sequence).

This clonotype was found once. The rearrangement uses TRBV11-2 and TRBJ1-2; a weak D match, TRBD1 (5 bases). V gave up 3 bases and J gave up 7 bases, with 24 bases separating them. CDR3 length: 17 residues. Per the germline V gene, CDR1 is SGHAT and CDR2 is FQNNGV. The CDR3 here is CASSFLFWGSRSSGYTF. The CDR3 bases are TGTGCCAGCAGCTTTTTATTTTGGGGCTCCCGCAGTTCTGGCTACACCTTC. Supplemented by reference TRBV11-2 and TRBJ1-2, the full variable domain reads EAGVAQSPRYKIIEKRQSVAFWCNPISGHATLYWYQQILGQGPKLLIQFQNNGVVDDSQLPKDRFSAERLKGVDSTLKIQPAKLEDSAVYLCASSFLFWGSRSSGYTFGSGTRLTVV.

This chain links TRBV20-1 with TRBJ2-3; TRBD2 is a possible D gene (6 bases). V was cut by 6 bases and J by 0 bases, with 10 bases left in between. CDR1 is DFQATT and CDR2 is SNEGSKA in the germline V gene (reference sequence). The CDR3 contains 13 residues. The CDR3 here is CSAGGVSTDTQYF. The CDR3 nucleotides are TGCAGTGCGGGCGGGGTTAGCACAGATACGCAGTATTTT.

This clonotype was detected ten times or more. V and J are TRBV7-3 and TRBJ2-5; 9 positions agree with TRBD1. The V segment lost 4 bases and the J segment 5 bases; nucleotides outside the gene matches: 8. Germline CDR1 is SGHTA and CDR2 is FQGTGA. The CDR3 length is 15 residues. The CDR3: CASSSQGQGGETQYF. The DNA of the CDR3 is TGTGCCAGCAGCTCCCAGGGACAGGGCGGCGAGACCCAGTACTTC.

On this clonotype: A single base separates this from a much larger clone, so it may be a read error. The chain is built from TRBV3-1 and TRBJ1-5; unclear D gene. The CDR3 consists of 13 residues. The germline V and J ends were trimmed by 0 bases and 5 bases, with 5 bases remaining between them. Germline V gene sequence: CDR1 LGHDT, CDR2 YNNKEL (reference sequence). The CDR3 region has the DNA TGTGCCAGCAGCCAAGATGCGTATCAGCCCCAGCATTTT. This encodes CASSQDAYQPQHF.

CDR3: CAISEPDWTGNEQFF. The CDR3 bases are TGTGCCATCAGTGAGCCGGACTGGACCGGGAATGAGCAGTTCTTC. The rearrangement links TRBV10-3 to TRBJ2-1; tentatively, D is TRBD2 (5 bases). V was clipped by 2 bases and J by 7 bases, with 15 bases between them. Per germline, CDR1 ENHRY and CDR2 SYGVKD. This CDR3 is 15 amino acids long.

The table lists this clonotype with many counts. V is TRBV20-1 and J is TRBJ2-3; weak D call: TRBD2 (6 bases). There are 13 residues in the CDR3. From germline, CDR1 is DFQATT and CDR2 SNEGSKA (reference sequence). Trimming removed 3 bases at V and 6 bases at J, with 13 bases between. This CDR3 reads CSASEGLPDTQYF. The CDR3 DNA reads TGCAGTGCTAGTGAGGGACTTCCCGATACGCAGTATTTT.

V and J are TRBV30 and TRBJ1-6, with TRBD1 matching 7 bases. This CDR3 is 15 amino acids long. Germline V gene lookup returns CDR1 GTSNPN and CDR2 SVGIG (reference sequence). Unmatched junction bases numbered 6, after V lost 2 bases and J lost 5 bases. The CDR3 DNA reads as TGTGCCTGGAGTCCTGGGGACAGCCATAATTCACCCCTCCACTTT. This translates into CAWSPGDSHNSPLHF.

The chain recombines TRBV5-4 with TRBJ2-3; the D gene could be TRBD1 or TRBD2 (5 bases each). The CDR3 has 15 amino acids. The germline V and J ends were trimmed by 4 bases and 5 bases, with 17 bases remaining between them. Germline CDR1 and CDR2: SGHNT and YYREEE (reference sequence). The CDR3: CASSPAWGTGDTQYF. CDR3 sequence (DNA): TGTGCCAGCAGCCCAGCATGGGGGACCGGAGATACGCAGTATTTT. Full variable domain (remainder filled in from reference TRBV5-4 and TRBJ2-3): ETGVTQSPTHLIKTRGQQVTLRCSSQSGHNTVSWYQQALGQGPQFIFQYYREEENGRGNFPPRFSGLQFPNYSSELNVNALELDDSALYLCASSPAWGTGDTQYFGPGTRLTVL.

The rearrangement links TRBV20-1 to TRBJ2-2, with D hard to call. Germline lookup yields CDR1 DFQATT and CDR2 SNEGSKA (reference sequence). CDR3 size: 14 residues. Trimming removed 2 bases from V and 4 bases from J, with 11 bases in between. The CDR3 sequence: CSARLPGLTGELFF. The CDR3 bases are TGCAGTGCTAGACTCCCGGGCCTCACCGGGGAGCTGTTTTTT.

The chain carries TRBV9 and TRBJ1-1; D uncertain. The CDR3 sequence is 15 residues long. Trimming took 0 bases from V and 7 from J, leaving 16 bases between them. Germline lookup yields CDR1 SGDLS and CDR2 YYNGEE. The CDR3 reads CASSVDPGIHVEAFF. The CDR3 DNA reads TGTGCCAGCAGCGTAGATCCGGGAATCCACGTTGAAGCTTTCTTT.

The V and J genes are TRBV7-2 and TRBJ1-2, with TRBD1 matching 8 bases. The V segment lost 3 bases and the J segment 4 bases; nucleotides outside the gene matches: 7. The CDR3 spans 15 residues. Germline V gene data show CDR1 as SGHTA and CDR2 as FQGNSA. The CDR3 nucleotides are TGTGCCAGCAGCTTTACCTTGGGGACAGGCTATGGCTACACCTTC. Amino acids: CASSFTLGTGYGYTF.

This clonotype was recorded a few times. This sequence joins TRBV27 and TRBJ1-3; 12 nucleotides line up with TRBD1. Germline CDR1 MNHEY, CDR2 SMNVEV (reference sequence). The V gene end was trimmed by 4 bases and the J gene end by 4 bases; junction bases not matched to a gene: 2. This CDR3 has 15 amino acids. The CDR3 DNA follows: TGTGCCAGCAGTTCCGGGACAGGGGGCGGAAACACCATATATTTT. Its protein is CASSSGTGGGNTIYF.

The chain has TRBV18 and TRBJ1-1; D gene uncertain. V was trimmed by 3 bases and J by 1 base, leaving 9 bases between them. This CDR3 has 14 residues. Germline V gene data show CDR1 as KGHSH and CDR2 as LQKENI. The CDR3 coding sequence is TGTGCCAGCTCACCCACAATTCAGAACACTGAAGCTTTCTTT. Translated, it gives CASSPTIQNTEAFF.

Concerning this clonotype: Possible read error: a much larger clone is one base away. V and J are TRBV5-1 and TRBJ2-1; 10 bases match TRBD2. Germline CDR1 is SGHRS and CDR2 is YFSETQ. J lost 10 bases, V lost 0 bases, and 10 bases had no gene match. The CDR3 is 16 residues long. CDR3 DNA sequence: TGCGCCAGCAGCTTGGACAGCGGGGGGGCCGCCAAAGAGCAGTTCTTC. Its translation: CASSLDSGGAAKEQFF.

The sample holds many counts of this clonotype. V gene TRBV18 combines with J gene TRBJ1-5, with D possibly matching TRBD1 (5 bases). Trimming removed 5 bases from V and 2 bases from J, with 16 bases in between. The CDR3 runs 16 residues. In germline, CDR1 is KGHSH, CDR2 LQKENI. The CDR3 loop reads CASSSQGPGGNQPQHF. The CDR3 region has the DNA TGTGCCAGCTCATCGCAGGGTCCTGGGGGCAATCAGCCCCAGCATTTT.

This clonotype was seen repeatedly, ten times or more. This sequence joins TRBV5-5 and TRBJ2-3; D is uncertain. Trimming removed 0 bases from V and 6 bases from J, with 14 bases in between. CDR1 SGHKS and CDR2 YYEKEE come from the germline V gene (reference sequence). The CDR3 length is 15 residues. Written as DNA, the CDR3 is TGTGCCAGCAGCTTGGAGCTCGTCCCAACCGATACGCAGTATTTT. Its protein is CASSLELVPTDTQYF. Drawing the rest from reference TRBV5-5 and TRBJ2-3, the complete variable domain is DAGVTQSPTHLIKTRGQQVTLRCSPISGHKSVSWYQQVLGQGPQFIFQYYEKEERGRGNFPDRFSARQFPNYSSELNVNALLLGDSALYLCASSLELVPTDTQYFGPGTRLTVL.

This chain joins TRBV6-2 or TRBV6-3 and TRBJ2-1; D uncertain. This CDR3 has 15 residues. Germline V gives CDR1 MNHEY, CDR2 SVGEGT. The V end was cut by 4 bases, the J end by 0 bases, with 10 bases between. The CDR3 spells CASSSASFSYNEQFF. CDR3 nucleotide sequence: TGTGCCAGCAGTTCTGCGTCCTTCTCCTACAATGAGCAGTTCTTC.

This clonotype was detected only a few times. This chain uses TRBV5-1 with TRBJ1-4; D is unclear. V lost 0 bases to trimming and J lost 1 base, with 7 bases between them. Germline V gene lookup returns CDR1 SGHRS and CDR2 YFSETQ. The CDR3 length is 15 residues. CDR3 region: CASSLAEGTNEKLFF. CDR3 DNA sequence: TGCGCCAGCAGCTTGGCAGAGGGAACTAATGAAAAACTGTTTTTT.